This record looks at one T cell receptor beta chain sequence and its context. Use of 60 Vbeta and 13 Jbeta primers characterized the PCR. Produced via immunoSEQ multiplex PCR; TCRdb's table is partial and in-frame only. The repertoire includes under 150,000 clones, approximately 79% of them detected once, and roughly 0.99% sits in the top ten. These data originate in a study of cytomegalovirus exposure and HLA in healthy donors. This CDR3 has 14 amino acids. The V end was cut by 4 bases, the J end by 2 bases, with 13 bases between. Germline CDR1 reads GTSNPN; CDR2 reads SVGIG (reference sequence). This sequence was found in a male donor in good health and CMV-seronegative. The chain combines TRBV30 with TRBJ2-3; D might be TRBD2 (6 bases). Sequenced input: PBMCs. CDR3 in amino acids: CAWKPAGNTDTQYF. CDR3 bases: TGTGCCTGGAAACCGGCGGGGAACACAGATACGCAGTATTTT. The full variable domain, completed using reference TRBV30 and TRBJ2-3, is SQTIHQWPATLVQPVGSPLSLECTVEGTSNPNLYWYRQAAGRGLQLLFYSVGIGQISSEVPQNLSASRPQDRQFILSSKKLLLSDSGFYLCAWKPAGNTDTQYFGPGTRLTVL.